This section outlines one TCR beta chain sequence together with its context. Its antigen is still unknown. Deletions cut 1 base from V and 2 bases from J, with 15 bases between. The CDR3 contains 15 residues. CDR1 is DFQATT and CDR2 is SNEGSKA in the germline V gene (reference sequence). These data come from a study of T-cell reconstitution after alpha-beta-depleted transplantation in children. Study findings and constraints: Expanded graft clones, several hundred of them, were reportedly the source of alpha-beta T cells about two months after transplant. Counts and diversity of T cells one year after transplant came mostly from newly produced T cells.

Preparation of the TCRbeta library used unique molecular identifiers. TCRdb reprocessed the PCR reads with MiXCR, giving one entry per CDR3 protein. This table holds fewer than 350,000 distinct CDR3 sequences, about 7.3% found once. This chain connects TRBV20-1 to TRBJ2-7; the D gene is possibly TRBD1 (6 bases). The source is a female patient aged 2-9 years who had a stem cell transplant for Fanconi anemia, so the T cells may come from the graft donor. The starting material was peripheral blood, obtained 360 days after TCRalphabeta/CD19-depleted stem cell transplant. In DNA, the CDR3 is TGCAGTGCTAGAGCTGGGGTTTACAGGGCCTACGAGCAGTACTTC. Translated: CSARAGVYRAYEQYF.